The 3 T cell receptor beta chains below all came from one sample that was sequenced in a study of HIV-infected patients and healthy controls. Reverse transcription used 450 to 500 ng RNA and constant-region primers for alpha and beta. Alpha and beta chain libraries were made separately by chain-specific third strand synthesis with multiplexing indices. TCRdb re-analysed the 5' RACE reads in MiXCR, keeping a single row per CDR3 protein. The table includes about 7,600 distinct CDR3 sequences, 9% to 10% detected once. The repertoire came from unfractionated whole blood and reflected all unsorted peripheral T cells. Here the sequenced sample was blood, taken before antiretroviral therapy. The receptors stem from an adult with HIV infection.

The chain has TRBV10-3 and TRBJ1-6; 9 bases map to TRBD1. The CDR3 is 14 amino acids. CDR1 and CDR2 (germline): ENHRY, SYGVKD. The trim removed 6 bases at V and 5 bases at J, leaving 2 bases unmatched. DNA for the CDR3: TGTGCCATCAGACAGGGGGCGGATAATTCACCCCTCCACTTT. It translates to CAIRQGADNSPLHF.

The chain recombines TRBV20-1 with TRBJ1-1; D possibly corresponds to TRBD1 (5 bases). Per germline, CDR1 DFQATT and CDR2 SNEGSKA (reference sequence). Trimming removed 0 bases from V and 5 bases from J, with 19 bases in between. There are 16 residues in the CDR3. The CDR3 DNA reads as TGCAGTGCTAGAGATTGGGGGGGGAGTTTGGGTACTGAAGCTTTCTTT. It codes for CSARDWGGSLGTEAFF.

The chain carries TRBV27 and TRBJ2-5; no reliable D call. Trimming cost V 5 bases and J 2 bases, with 12 bases left between them. Germline V CDR1 and CDR2: MNHEY, SMNVEV (reference sequence). There are 14 residues in the CDR3. This CDR3 reads CASSPTTFQETQYF. The CDR3 DNA reads as TGTGCCAGCAGTCCTACGACCTTTCAAGAGACCCAGTACTTC.